Here is one T cell receptor beta chain with its context. This may come from a read error, since a much larger clone is one base off. This entry is derived from a study of regulatory T cells in long-lasting Graves disease. Researchers made TCR beta libraries by using iRepertoire HTBI primers and running Arm-PCR on CDR3 regions. A single record per CDR3 protein comes from TCRdb applying MiXCR to the multiplex PCR reads. The table includes 300,000 to 500,000 distinct CDR3 sequences, less than 25% detected once. The sample's time point: persistent/refractory GD, antithyroid drugs over 5 years with positive TRAb. RNA extracted from PBMCs served as the sequencing template. CDR1 and CDR2 (germline): KGHSH, LQKENI. This CDR3 comprises 14 residues.

Specimen: peripheral blood mononuclear cells (PBMCs), collected when the disease was refractory, from a patient treated with antithyroid drugs. The TCR was taken from a female donor with Graves disease. V gene TRBV18 combines with J gene TRBJ2-7, with D hard to call. The DNA for the CDR3 is TGTGCCAGCTCACCCAGGACGGAATCCTACGAGCGGTACTTC. This sequence encodes CASSPRTESYERYF.